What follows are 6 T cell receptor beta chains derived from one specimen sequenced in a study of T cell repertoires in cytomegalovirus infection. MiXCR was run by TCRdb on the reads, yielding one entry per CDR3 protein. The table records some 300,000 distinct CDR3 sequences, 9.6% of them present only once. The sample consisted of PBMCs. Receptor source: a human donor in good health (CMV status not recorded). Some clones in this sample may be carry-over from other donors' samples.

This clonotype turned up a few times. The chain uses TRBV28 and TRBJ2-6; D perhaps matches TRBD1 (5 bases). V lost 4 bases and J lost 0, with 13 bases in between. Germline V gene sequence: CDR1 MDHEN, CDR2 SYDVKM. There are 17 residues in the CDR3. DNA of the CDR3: TGTGCCAGCAGTTACCTCGACAGATACTCTGGGGCCAACGTCCTGACTTTC. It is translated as CASSYLDRYSGANVLTF.

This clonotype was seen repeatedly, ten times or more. The CDR3 nucleotides read TGTGCCAGCAGTTATGGGTTGACTAGCACAGATACGCAGTATTTT. It yields the protein CASSYGLTSTDTQYF. This sequence joins TRBV6-2 or TRBV6-3 and TRBJ2-3; D unclear. The CDR3 totals 15 residues. V was cut by 3 bases and J by 0 bases, with 10 bases left in between. Germline V gene data show CDR1 as MNHEY and CDR2 as SVGEGT.

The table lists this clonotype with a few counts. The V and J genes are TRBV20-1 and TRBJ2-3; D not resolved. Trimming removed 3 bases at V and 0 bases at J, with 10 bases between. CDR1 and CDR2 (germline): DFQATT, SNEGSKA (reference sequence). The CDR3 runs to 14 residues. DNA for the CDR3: TGCAGTGCTAGTGGGCTGGATAGCACAGATACGCAGTATTTT. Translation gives CSASGLDSTDTQYF.

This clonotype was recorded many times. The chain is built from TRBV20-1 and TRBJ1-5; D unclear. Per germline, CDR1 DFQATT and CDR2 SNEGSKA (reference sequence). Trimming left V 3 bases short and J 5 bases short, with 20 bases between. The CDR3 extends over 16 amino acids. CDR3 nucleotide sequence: TGCAGTGCTAGGAAAGAATCCTTCAGAAATGATCAGCCCCAGCATTTT. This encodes CSARKESFRNDQPQHF.

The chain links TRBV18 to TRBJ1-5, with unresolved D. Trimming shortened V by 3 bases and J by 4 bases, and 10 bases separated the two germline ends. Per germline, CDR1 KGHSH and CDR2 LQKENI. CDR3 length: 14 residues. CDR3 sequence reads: CASSPGSGNQPQHF. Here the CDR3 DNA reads TGTGCCAGCTCACCGGGGAGCGGGAATCAGCCCCAGCATTTT.

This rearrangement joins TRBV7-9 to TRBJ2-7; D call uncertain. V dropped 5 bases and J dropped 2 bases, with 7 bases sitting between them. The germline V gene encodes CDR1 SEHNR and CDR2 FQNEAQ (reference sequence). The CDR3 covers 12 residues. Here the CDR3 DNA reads TGTGCCAGCAGCGATCCCCCCTACGAGCAGTACTTC. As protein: CASSDPPYEQYF.